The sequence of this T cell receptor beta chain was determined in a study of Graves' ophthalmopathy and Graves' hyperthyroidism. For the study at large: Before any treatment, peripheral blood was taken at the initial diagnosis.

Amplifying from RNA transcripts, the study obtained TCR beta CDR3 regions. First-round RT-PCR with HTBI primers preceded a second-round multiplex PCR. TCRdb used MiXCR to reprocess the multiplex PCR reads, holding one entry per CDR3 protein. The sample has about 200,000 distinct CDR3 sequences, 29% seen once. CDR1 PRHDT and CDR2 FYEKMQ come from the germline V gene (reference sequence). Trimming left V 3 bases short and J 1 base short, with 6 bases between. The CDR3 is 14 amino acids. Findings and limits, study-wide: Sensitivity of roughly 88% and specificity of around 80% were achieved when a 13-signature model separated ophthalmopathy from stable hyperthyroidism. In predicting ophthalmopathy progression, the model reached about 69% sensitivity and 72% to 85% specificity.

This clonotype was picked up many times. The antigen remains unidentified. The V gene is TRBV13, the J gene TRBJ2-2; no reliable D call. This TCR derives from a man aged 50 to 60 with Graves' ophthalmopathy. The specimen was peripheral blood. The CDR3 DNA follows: TGTGCCAGCAGCTTTTGGGAGAACACCGGGGAGCTGTTTTTT. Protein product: CASSFWENTGELFF.